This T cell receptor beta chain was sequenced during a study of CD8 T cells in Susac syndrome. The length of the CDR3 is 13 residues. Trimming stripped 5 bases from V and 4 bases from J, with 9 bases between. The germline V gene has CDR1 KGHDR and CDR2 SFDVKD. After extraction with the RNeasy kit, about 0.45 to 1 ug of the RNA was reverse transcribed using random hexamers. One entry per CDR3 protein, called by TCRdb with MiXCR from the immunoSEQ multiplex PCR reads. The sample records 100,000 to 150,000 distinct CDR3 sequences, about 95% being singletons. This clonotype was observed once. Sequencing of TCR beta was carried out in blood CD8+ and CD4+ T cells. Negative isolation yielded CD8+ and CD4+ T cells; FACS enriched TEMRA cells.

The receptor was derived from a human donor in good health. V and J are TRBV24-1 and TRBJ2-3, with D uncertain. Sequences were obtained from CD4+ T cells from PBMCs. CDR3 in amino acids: CATSVPTADTQYF. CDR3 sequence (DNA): TGTGCCACCAGTGTTCCGACGGCAGATACGCAGTATTTT.